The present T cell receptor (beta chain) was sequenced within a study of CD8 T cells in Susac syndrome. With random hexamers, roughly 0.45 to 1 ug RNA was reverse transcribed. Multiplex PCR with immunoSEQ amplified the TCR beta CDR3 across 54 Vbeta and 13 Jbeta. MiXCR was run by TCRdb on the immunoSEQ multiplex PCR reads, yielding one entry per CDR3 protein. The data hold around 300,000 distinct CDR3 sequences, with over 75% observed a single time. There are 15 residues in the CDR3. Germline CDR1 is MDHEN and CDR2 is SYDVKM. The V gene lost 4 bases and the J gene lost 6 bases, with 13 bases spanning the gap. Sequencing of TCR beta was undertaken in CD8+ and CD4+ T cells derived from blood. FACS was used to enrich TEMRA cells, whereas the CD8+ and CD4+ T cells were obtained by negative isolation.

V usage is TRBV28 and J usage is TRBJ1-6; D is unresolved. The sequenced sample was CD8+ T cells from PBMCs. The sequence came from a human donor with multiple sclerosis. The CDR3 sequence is CASSWAGVRNSPLHF. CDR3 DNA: TGTGCCAGCAGTTGGGCCGGGGTTCGTAATTCACCCCTCCACTTT.